This paragraph covers one T cell receptor (beta chain) sequence. Its specificity is not known. The sample is drawn from a study of T cell responses to AZD1222 COVID-19 vaccine. V gave up 8 bases and J gave up 3 bases; unmatched junction bases: 10. The CDR3 extends over 15 amino acids. The V gene's germline CDR1 is SGHTA and CDR2 FQGNSA. Study results and limitations: All repertoire sampling was performed exclusively after the peak T cell response. The reported proportion of spike-specific TCRs targeting unmutated variant regions was nearly half.

Data came from immunoSEQ multiplex PCR; TCRdb stores just in-frame clones and leaves some out. The data show nearly 95,000 clones, with around 87% seen just once and 8.4% held by the top ten. This rearrangement joins TRBV7-2 to TRBJ2-3, with 8 positions matching TRBD2. The sample was peripheral blood, taken on day 0 of AZD1222 vaccination. The clonotype comes from an adult in good health. CDR3 sequence: CASHRGGTGTDTQYF. The CDR3 DNA is TGTGCCAGCCATCGGGGGGGAACTGGGACAGATACGCAGTATTTT.